These 28 T cell receptor beta chains were sequenced from one sample in a study of T cell clonality in common variable immunodeficiency. General study findings and limits: In common variable immunodeficiency, TCR beta chains reportedly carried fewer deletions and N-nucleotide insertions.

For these TCRs, the target antigens are not known. Assay used: immunoSEQ multiplex PCR; TCRdb lists only in-frame clones, some missing. The sample contains roughly 42,000 clones, none of them singletons. Sequences were obtained from peripheral blood mononuclear cells. The origin of the receptors is a human donor with common variable immunodeficiency.

A note on this clone: Coverage ceases 3 residues before the CDR3 finishes, and the germline J gene fills in the end. J is TRBJ1-6 and V is TRBV18, with D tentatively TRBD1 (5 bases). The CDR3 totals 15 residues. The V end lost 1 base, the J end lost 5 bases, and 9 bases lay between the germline ends. Per germline, CDR1 KGHSH and CDR2 LQKENI. The CDR3 DNA, read in part, is TGTGCCAGCTCACCACGACAGTCCGATAATTCACCC. Protein: CASSPRQSDNSP. The whole CDR3 reads CASSPRQSDNSPLHF.

In regard to this clone: The read falls 3 residues short of the CDR3 end, and the missing part is taken from the germline J gene. V gene TRBV2 combines with J gene TRBJ2-7; D not certain. The CDR3 is 13 residues long. Deletions cut 7 bases from V and 0 bases from J, with 10 bases between. Germline-derived CDR1 and CDR2 are SNHLY and FYNNEI. Incomplete CDR3 DNA: TGTGCCAGCAAAGCACCACTCTCCTACGAG. This sequence encodes CASKAPLSYE. The complete CDR3 protein is CASKAPLSYEQYF.

This clone was seen at least ten times. The CDR3 extends 3 residues past the end of the read, so its final part is completed from the germline J gene. This chain connects TRBV29-1 to TRBJ1-3; D uncertain. The CDR3 loop spans 13 amino acids. Germline values: CDR1 SQVTM, CDR2 ANQGSEA. Trimming took 5 bases from V and 0 from J, leaving 8 bases between them. This CDR3 reads CSVSASSGNTIYF. CDR3 DNA, as far as it was read: TGCAGCGTTTCCGCGAGCTCTGGAAACACC.

In its sample, this clone was seen many times. CDR3 loop: CASSRQQGATEAFF. The covered CDR3 bases are TGCGCCAGCAGCCGACAACAGGGGGCCACTGAA. The chain links TRBV4-1 to TRBJ1-1; 9 bases are a match to TRBD1. Sequencing ends 3 residues short of the CDR3 end; the germline J gene provides the rest. CDR1 and CDR2 from the germline V gene are MGHRA and YSYEKL. The CDR3 runs to 14 residues. J gave up 4 bases and V 4 bases, and 4 bases lay outside the gene matches.

Comment on this clone: The CDR3 end lies 3 residues beyond the end of the read and is filled in from the germline J gene. The V call is TRBV19, the J call TRBJ1-5; 9 bases map to TRBD1. Germline-derived CDR1 and CDR2 are LNHDA and SQIVND (reference sequence). CDR3 length: 18 residues. Trimming at V came to 5 bases and at J to 0 bases, leaving 11 bases not matched to a gene. CDR3 DNA, as far as it was read: TGTGCCAGTAGTGGGGACAGGGTAACGGGCGATAGCAATCAGCCC. It translates to CASSGDRVTGDSNQP. The full CDR3 sequence reads CASSGDRVTGDSNQPQHF.

The table lists this clone with many counts. The missing CDR3 end, 3 residues past where the read stops, is filled in from the germline J gene. The genes are TRBV7-2 and TRBJ2-1, with D perhaps matching TRBD2 (5 bases). Trimming removed 2 bases from V and 8 bases from J, with 13 bases in between. Germline V gene sequence: CDR1 SGHTA, CDR2 FQGNSA. This CDR3 has 14 residues. The CDR3 loop is CASSLTPIAHEQFF. Partial CDR3 DNA: TGTGCCAGCAGCTTAACCCCGATAGCGCATGAG.

Points on this clone: The sequence runs out 3 residues before the end of the CDR3; the remainder is reconstructed from the germline J gene. The J gene is TRBJ2-5, the V gene TRBV7-6; a possible D gene is TRBD2 (5 bases). Trimming took 5 bases from V and 0 from J, leaving 16 bases between them. Germline-derived CDR1 and CDR2 are SGHVS and FNYEAQ. The CDR3 is 16 amino acids. CDR3 bases read: TGTGCCAGCAGCCACCTCCTAGCTTTATACCAAGAGACC. It yields the protein CASSHLLALYQET. The complete CDR3 sequence is CASSHLLALYQETQYF.

This clone appeared a few times. The missing CDR3 end, 3 residues past where the read stops, is filled in from the germline J gene. The chain has TRBV6-2 or TRBV6-3 and TRBJ1-3; tentative D call: TRBD1 (6 bases). This CDR3 is built from 16 residues. The ends were cut back, 4 bases at V and 0 bases at J, with 13 bases in the middle. Germline V gene sequence: CDR1 MNHEY, CDR2 SVGEGT. CDR3 DNA, as far as it was read: TGTGCCAGCAGTTTGCCCGGGACAATCTCTGGAAACACC. It yields the protein CASSLPGTISGNT. From start to end, the CDR3 is CASSLPGTISGNTIYF.

This clone has a count of ten or more. The CDR3 extends 3 residues past the end of the read, so its final part is completed from the germline J gene. The chain has TRBV6-1 and TRBJ1-5; maybe TRBD1 (6 bases). Germline loops: CDR1 MNHNS, CDR2 SASEGT. Trimming pared 1 base from V and 2 bases from J, leaving 12 bases between. This CDR3 comprises 16 residues. This CDR3 reads CASSEGGGWGNQPQHF. Incomplete CDR3 DNA: TGTGCCAGCAGTGAAGGAGGGGGTTGGGGCAATCAGCCC.

This clone was seen more than once but under ten times. The missing CDR3 end, 3 residues past where the read stops, is filled in from the germline J gene. V and J are TRBV7-7 and TRBJ2-3, with D tentatively TRBD1 (6 bases). Trimming took 3 bases from V and 3 from J, leaving 22 bases between them. Germline CDR1 and CDR2: SSHAT and FNYEAQ (reference sequence). This CDR3 contains 18 residues. The CDR3 here is CASSLEYSGTPLTDTQYF. The sequenced CDR3 bases are TGTGCCAGCAGCTTGGAGTACTCCGGGACACCCTTGACAGATACG.

This clone has just a few counts. Read data end 3 residues before the CDR3 end; the end is taken from the germline J gene. This chain joins TRBV2 and TRBJ2-3; 7 bases agree with TRBD1. V lost 4 bases to trimming and J lost 1 base; unmatched junction nucleotides: 2. The CDR3 covers 14 residues. CDR1 SNHLY and CDR2 FYNNEI come from the germline V gene. This chain's CDR3 is CASSGGGRTDTQYF. CDR3 bases read: TGTGCCAGCAGTGGAGGGGGCCGCACAGATACG. The full variable domain, completed using reference TRBV2 and TRBJ2-3, is EPEVTQTPSHQVTQMGQEVILRCVPISNHLYFYWYRQILGQKVEFLVSFYNNEISEKSEIFDDQFSVERPDGSNFTLKIRSTKLEDSAMYFCASSGGGRTDTQYFGPGTRLTVL.

This clone was picked up many times. The read falls 3 residues short of the CDR3 end, and the missing part is taken from the germline J gene. The V gene is TRBV18, the J gene TRBJ1-6; D unclear. V lost 4 bases and J 0 bases, leaving 7 bases between the germline ends. This CDR3 contains 15 residues. Germline CDR1 and CDR2: KGHSH and LQKENI. CDR3 protein: CASSREVSYNSPLHF. The DNA read from the CDR3 is TGTGCCAGCTCACGCGAAGTCTCCTATAATTCACCC. Supplemented by reference TRBV18 and TRBJ1-6, the full variable domain reads NAGVMQNPRHLVRRRGQEARLRCSPMKGHSHVYWYRQLPEEGLKFMVYLQKENIIDESGMPKERFSAEFPKEGPSILRIQQVVRGDSAAYFCASSREVSYNSPLHFGNGTRLTVT.

This clone has at least ten counts. The read comes to an end 3 residues before the CDR3 does, leaving the germline J gene to fill in the end. The chain carries TRBV5-1 and TRBJ1-5; TRBD1 matches at 11 bases. With 0 bases clipped from V and 5 bases from J, the junction kept 1 base outside the gene matches. Germline V gene sequence: CDR1 SGHRS, CDR2 YFSETQ. The length of the CDR3 is 15 residues. CDR3 region: CASSLGTGGDQPQHF. The covered CDR3 bases are TGCGCCAGCAGCTTGGGGACAGGGGGCGATCAGCCC.

There are many counts of this clone. The CDR3 is cut off 3 residues early in the read; its end comes from the germline J gene. The chain combines TRBV5-6 with TRBJ1-2; D is unresolved. The CDR3 has 15 residues. V was clipped by 0 bases and J by 4 bases, with 13 bases between them. Per the germline V gene, CDR1 is SGHDT and CDR2 is YYEEEE. Incomplete CDR3 DNA: TGTGCCAGCAGCTTGGGGCAGGCCAGGTCCTATGGC. Amino acid sequence: CASSLGQARSYG. The complete CDR3 protein is CASSLGQARSYGYTF.

As for this clone: Read sequence stops 3 residues before the CDR3 end, and the germline J gene provides the missing end. The chain employs TRBV7-2 and TRBJ2-7; 7 bases agree with TRBD1. CDR1 and CDR2 from the germline V gene are SGHTA and FQGNSA. The length of the CDR3 is 14 residues. V lost 7 bases and J lost 3; bases outside the gene matches: 9. The CDR3 protein is CASTGRDSLYEQYF. CDR3 bases read: TGTGCCAGCACCGGCCGGGACAGCCTCTACGAG.

This clone rates as medium-sized. The read terminates 3 residues ahead of where the CDR3 ends, so the germline J gene completes it. V and J are TRBV24-1 and TRBJ2-6; 7 nucleotides line up with TRBD1. The CDR3 is made up of 16 amino acids. The V and J ends lost 6 bases and 0 bases, in that order; junction bases with no gene match: 4. Germline assignment: CDR1 KGHDR and CDR2 SFDVKD. Incomplete CDR3 DNA: TGTGCCACCAGTCCGGGACAGATCTCTGGGGCCAACGTC. It translates to CATSPGQISGANV. The whole CDR3 reads CATSPGQISGANVLTF.

This clone was recorded at least ten times. The CDR3 goes on 3 residues after the read ends, and that part is filled in from the germline J gene. The chain is built from TRBV18 and TRBJ2-7, with 7 bases fitting TRBD1. CDR1 KGHSH and CDR2 LQKENI come from the germline V gene. This CDR3 is 13 amino acids long. With 4 bases clipped from V and 3 bases from J, the junction kept 3 bases outside the gene matches. CDR3 in amino acids: CASSQGQSYEQYF. The DNA read from the CDR3 is TGTGCCAGCTCACAGGGACAGAGCTACGAG.

With regard to this clone: A read error may account for a junction end that differs from germline. Read sequence stops 3 residues before the CDR3 end, and the germline J gene provides the missing end. The chain recombines TRBV19 with TRBJ1-1, with 10 bases fitting TRBD1. Germline V gene data show CDR1 as LNHDA and CDR2 as SQIVND (reference sequence). This CDR3 spans 15 amino acids. Here the CDR3 reads CANSRQGAVGTEAFF. The covered CDR3 bases are TGTGCCAATAGTAGACAGGGGGCTGTTGGCACTGAA.

This clone has at least ten counts. Read data end 3 residues before the CDR3 end; the end is taken from the germline J gene. This chain links TRBV19 with TRBJ1-5; the D gene is possibly TRBD1 (5 bases). Trimming shortened V by 8 bases and J by 9 bases, and 17 bases separated the two germline ends. Germline values: CDR1 LNHDA, CDR2 SQIVND (reference sequence). The CDR3 runs 13 residues. CDR3 sequence: CASSTQGLGPQHF. The part of the CDR3 DNA that was read is TGTGCCAGTTCGACCCAGGGTTTAGGGCCC.

A remark on this clone: The missing CDR3 end, 3 residues past where the read stops, is filled in from the germline J gene. This sequence joins TRBV18 and TRBJ2-3; 10 bases fit TRBD2. Per the germline V gene, CDR1 is KGHSH and CDR2 is LQKENI. This CDR3 contains 16 residues. V was clipped by 3 bases and J by 8 bases; unmatched bases: 11. The CDR3 region is CASSPAEAGGSGTQYF. CDR3 DNA, as far as it was read: TGTGCCAGCTCACCCGCAGAAGCGGGGGGGAGTGGTACG.

This clone was picked up a small number of times. The CDR3 is cut off 3 residues early in the read; its end comes from the germline J gene. The J gene is TRBJ2-5, the V gene TRBV11-1; 9 bases line up with TRBD2. This CDR3 is built from 15 residues. With 6 bases clipped from V and 5 bases from J, the junction kept 10 bases outside the gene matches. The germline V gene has CDR1 SGHAT and CDR2 FQDESV (reference sequence). CDR3 sequence: CASSWKGLAGETQYF. Partial CDR3 DNA: TGTGCCAGCAGTTGGAAGGGACTAGCCGGGGAGACC.

In this sample, this clone turned up a few times. With the read ending 3 residues before the CDR3 end, the germline J gene is used to fill in that end. J is TRBJ1-2 and V is TRBV2, with TRBD1 matching 9 bases. The CDR3 has 14 residues. CDR1 is SNHLY, CDR2 FYNNEI, per germline. V was clipped by 5 bases and J by 4 bases; unmatched bases: 5. The CDR3 loop reads CASSWDREAYGYTF. The covered CDR3 bases are TGTGCCAGCAGTTGGGACAGGGAGGCCTATGGC.

This clone appeared many times. The read ends 3 residues before the CDR3 terminus; that terminus is restored from the germline J gene. This chain uses TRBV4-2 with TRBJ1-4, with 8 bases aligning to TRBD1. Unmatched junction bases numbered 2, after V lost 4 bases and J lost 4 bases. CDR1 and CDR2 (germline): LGHNA, YNFKEQ. This CDR3 is 14 amino acids long. CDR3 sequence reads: CASSPDRDNEKLFF. CDR3 bases read: TGTGCCAGCAGCCCGGACAGGGATAATGAAAAA.

The sample holds a few counts of this clone. The read stops 3 residues short of the end of the CDR3; the missing end is completed from the germline J gene. The V gene is TRBV5-1, the J gene TRBJ2-7; 9 bases align to TRBD1. This CDR3 is built from 15 residues. Germline V CDR1 and CDR2: SGHRS, YFSETQ. V lost 3 bases, J lost 3 bases, and 7 bases stayed unmatched. Here the CDR3 reads CASSSPGQGNYEQYF. Incomplete CDR3 DNA: TGCGCCAGCAGCTCACCGGGACAGGGAAACTACGAG.

In this sample, this clone turned up many times. Coverage ceases 3 residues before the CDR3 finishes, and the germline J gene fills in the end. The V call is TRBV20-1, the J call TRBJ1-6; D is unresolved. CDR1 and CDR2 (germline): DFQATT, SNEGSKA (reference sequence). Trimming stripped 0 bases from V and 5 bases from J, with 14 bases between. The CDR3 consists of 16 residues. CDR3 bases read: TGCAGTGCTAGAGACCCCCGCAGGATGGATAATTCACCC. Translating it yields CSARDPRRMDNSP. The full CDR3 protein is CSARDPRRMDNSPLHF.

This clone came up a few times. The CDR3 end lies 3 residues beyond the end of the read and is filled in from the germline J gene. The J gene is TRBJ1-2, the V gene TRBV19; possible D gene TRBD1, 5 bases. Germline-derived CDR1 and CDR2 are LNHDA and SQIVND (reference sequence). CDR3 length: 16 residues. The CDR3 sequence is CASSIARPGTPEGYTF. CDR3 DNA (partial): TGTGCCAGTAGTATAGCCCGACCCGGGACTCCAGAGGGC.

This clone was counted many times. The junction shows a germline mismatch at one end, possibly a read error. The read gets to within 3 residues of the CDR3 end, and the germline J gene fills in the rest. The rearrangement joins TRBV7-7 to TRBJ2-2; weak D call: TRBD2 (7 bases). Germline CDR1 is SSHAT and CDR2 is FNYEAQ (reference sequence). There are 15 residues in the CDR3. The CDR3: CASSSGEGESGELFF. Incomplete CDR3 DNA: TGTGCTAGCAGCTCCGGGGAGGGGGAATCCGGGGAG.

This clone was observed many times. The read ends 3 residues before the CDR3 terminus; that terminus is restored from the germline J gene. The rearrangement uses TRBV5-1 and TRBJ1-1, with unresolved D. CDR3 length equals 14 residues. CDR1 and CDR2 from the germline V gene are SGHRS and YFSETQ. V gave up 3 bases and J gave up 1 base, with 10 bases separating them. This chain's CDR3 is CASSSGLPNTEAFF. CDR3 DNA (partial): TGCGCCAGCAGCTCCGGACTCCCGAACACTGAA.